The 9 T cell receptor beta chains reported below all come from one sample, sequenced in a study of response to subunit inactivated influenza vaccine. In TCRdb, the RT-PCR reads were re-called with MiXCR into one record per CDR3 protein. The sample lists 500,000 to 750,000 distinct CDR3 sequences, 14% occurring once. Sequenced here: PBMCs from blood, sampled 11 to 12 days after vaccination. The source is a middle-aged man who received an inactivated influenza vaccine.

The chain has TRBV6-2 or TRBV6-3 and TRBJ1-1; TRBD1 matches 7 bases. CDR1 is MNHEY and CDR2 is SVGEGT in the germline V gene. The CDR3 sequence is 12 residues long. Unmatched junction bases numbered 6, after V lost 6 bases and J lost 8 bases. The CDR3 loop is CASREGQLEAFF. CDR3 DNA sequence: TGTGCCAGCAGGGAGGGACAGTTAGAAGCTTTCTTT.

There are many counts of this clonotype. The V gene is TRBV12-3 or TRBV12-4, the J gene TRBJ2-4; TRBD1 matches at 12 bases. The V gene end was trimmed by 3 bases and the J gene end by 1 base; junction bases not matched to a gene: 4. This CDR3 is built from 17 residues. The CDR3 protein is CASSFRDRGPAKNIQYF. CDR3 coding DNA: TGTGCCAGCAGTTTCCGGGACAGGGGGCCGGCCAAAAACATTCAGTACTTC.

The V call is TRBV20-1, the J call TRBJ1-2; D ambiguous. Germline CDR1 reads DFQATT; CDR2 reads SNEGSKA (reference sequence). The CDR3 loop spans 10 amino acids. V lost 3 bases, J lost 7 bases, and 6 bases lay in between. CDR3 loop: CSARTGGYTF. In DNA, the CDR3 is TGCAGTGCTAGGACCGGTGGCTACACCTTC.

The genes are TRBV7-6 and TRBJ1-1, with 8 bases matching TRBD1. The CDR3 has 15 residues. The germline gives CDR1 SGHVS, CDR2 FNYEAQ. The V gene end was trimmed by 5 bases and the J gene end by 1 base; junction bases not matched to a gene: 6. CDR3 sequence reads: CASSLGQGWNTEAFF. The CDR3 DNA reads TGTGCCAGCAGCCTCGGACAGGGCTGGAACACTGAAGCTTTCTTT.

This clonotype occurred a few times. J is TRBJ1-1 and V is TRBV4-3, with D unclear. The CDR3 length is 17 residues. Germline values: CDR1 LGHNA, CDR2 YSLEER. V was cut by 0 bases and J by 0 bases, with 14 bases left in between. The CDR3, as DNA: TGCGCCAGCAGCCAAGAATGGAGCCGTGGAGTGAACACTGAAGCTTTCTTT. Amino acids: CASSQEWSRGVNTEAFF.

V and J are TRBV6-5 and TRBJ1-6; no firm D call. CDR3 length equals 18 residues. V was pared by 5 bases and J by 0 bases, with 17 bases between. CDR1 is MNHEY and CDR2 is SVGAGI in the germline V gene. The CDR3 sequence: CASSLLGRSSSYNSPLHF. The CDR3 DNA is TGTGCCAGCAGTCTACTCGGGCGGTCCAGCTCCTATAATTCACCCCTCCACTTT.

There are a few counts of this clonotype. V is TRBV29-1 and J is TRBJ2-7; TRBD1 matches at 8 bases. Germline-derived CDR1 and CDR2 are SQVTM and ANQGSEA. The CDR3 is made up of 15 amino acids. The V gene end was trimmed by 6 bases and the J gene end by 0 bases; junction bases not matched to a gene: 10. In DNA, the CDR3 is TGCAGCGTCATGGTAGGGACAGGAAACTCCTACGAGCAGTACTTC. Translation gives CSVMVGTGNSYEQYF.

The chain couples TRBV10-3 to TRBJ2-5; D could derive from TRBD1 or TRBD2 (5 bases each). Per the germline V gene, CDR1 is ENHRY and CDR2 is SYGVKD. Deletions cut 9 bases from V and 2 bases from J, with 7 bases between. The CDR3 length is 11 residues. The CDR3 sequence: CAMGPQETQYF. As DNA, the CDR3 is TGTGCCATGGGACCTCAAGAGACCCAGTACTTC.

V is TRBV6-1 and J is TRBJ2-7, with D possibly TRBD2 on 6 matching bases. Germline CDR1 and CDR2: MNHNS and SASEGT. V lost 5 bases, J lost 3 bases, and 11 bases lay in between. The CDR3 extends over 13 amino acids. CDR3 region: CASSRRDGYEQYF. In DNA, the CDR3 is TGTGCCAGCAGTAGGCGGGACGGCTACGAGCAGTACTTC.